The 18 T cell receptor beta chains presented below share a single source sample, sequenced in a study of tumor and adjacent non-tumor tissue in lung cancer. The library came from three nested PCR rounds adapted from ARM-PCR protocols. TCRdb reprocessed the multiplex PCR reads with MiXCR, giving one entry per CDR3 protein. The repertoire holds 90,000 to 100,000 distinct CDR3 sequences, with less than 85% as singletons. RNA was extracted from bulk tissue without any cell sorting. Distant lung tissue was collected more than 3 cm away from the tumor edge. Sequenced sample: distant non-tumor lung tissue. These receptors were obtained from a man in his sixties with small cell lung cancer.

On this clonotype itself: Relative to the germline gene, one junction end is altered; a read error may explain this. The rearrangement uses TRBV5-6 and TRBJ1-1; D gene uncertain. Germline CDR1 SGHDT, CDR2 YYEEEE. The CDR3 is made up of 16 amino acids. CDR3 in amino acids: CASSLAFGKSNSEAFF. CDR3 nucleotides: TGTGCCAGCAGCTTGGCCTTCGGGAAATCGAACTCTGAAGCTTTCTTT.

As for this clonotype: One junction end does not reproduce the germline sequence, and a read error may be involved. The chain carries TRBV20-1 and TRBJ2-1; D is possibly TRBD1 or TRBD2 (5 bases each). In germline, CDR1 is DFQATT, CDR2 SNEGSKA (reference sequence). The CDR3 is made up of 14 amino acids. In nucleotides, the CDR3 is TGCACTGCTAGAGATGACGGACTGGGGGATAAGCAGTTCTTC. It specifies CTARDDGLGDKQFF.

The table lists this clonotype with many counts. The genes are TRBV29-1 and TRBJ2-3; no reliable D call. V lost 5 bases and J 5 bases, leaving 8 bases between the germline ends. The CDR3 is 11 residues long. Per germline, CDR1 SQVTM and CDR2 ANQGSEA. CDR3 nucleotides: TGCAGCGTTCGAGTTTTAGATACGCAGTATTTT. It specifies CSVRVLDTQYF.

As to this clonotype: One end of the junction does not line up with germline, which may come from a read error. The chain has TRBV10-3 and TRBJ2-3; weak D call: TRBD1 (6 bases). The length of the CDR3 is 15 residues. Germline V gives CDR1 ENHRY, CDR2 SYGVKD. The CDR3 DNA reads as TGTGCCATAGTCCGCCAGGGGTCTAGCACAGATACACAGTATTTT. Translated: CAIVRQGSSTDTQYF.

The genes are TRBV11-2 and TRBJ1-1; 9 bases are a match to TRBD1. With 4 bases clipped from V and 12 bases from J, the junction kept 21 bases outside the gene matches. This CDR3 is built from 17 residues. Germline V CDR1 and CDR2: SGHAT, FQNNGV. The CDR3 spells CASSSTGGEGRNSGPFF. CDR3 nucleotide sequence: TGTGCCAGCAGCTCTACAGGGGGCGAGGGTAGGAACTCTGGGCCTTTCTTT. The variable domain in full, with the rest retrieved from reference TRBV11-2 and TRBJ1-1, is EAGVAQSPRYKIIEKRQSVAFWCNPISGHATLYWYQQILGQGPKLLIQFQNNGVVDDSQLPKDRFSAERLKGVDSTLKIQPAKLEDSAVYLCASSSTGGEGRNSGPFFGQGTRLTVV.

This clonotype has only one observation. A read error may account for a junction end that differs from germline. The gene calls are TRBV10-3 and TRBJ2-1; tentatively, D is TRBD1 (5 bases). Germline V gene data show CDR1 as ENHRY and CDR2 as SYGVKD. The CDR3 extends over 14 amino acids. CDR3 coding DNA: TGTGTCATCAGTGACAGTACTTCGGATGGAGAGCAGTTCTTC. It is translated as CVISDSTSDGEQFF.

On this clonotype itself: A read error is possible here, since a much larger clone lies one base away. The CDR3 DNA reads as TGTGCCCGAGGGTGGCCGGGCTCTGGAAACAGCATATATTTT. Translation: CARGWPGSGNSIYF. The chain links TRBV30 to TRBJ1-3; D not resolved. Per germline, CDR1 GTSNPN and CDR2 SVGIG (reference sequence). The CDR3 extends over 14 amino acids.

Ten or more counts support this clonotype. V and J are TRBV19 and TRBJ2-3; D ambiguous. CDR1 LNHDA and CDR2 SQIVND come from the germline V gene (reference sequence). The CDR3 totals 14 residues. V dropped 1 base and J dropped 2 bases, with 7 bases sitting between them. CDR3 nucleotides: TGTGCCAGTAGTATAGGGAATCCCACAGATACGCAGTATTTT. Amino acids: CASSIGNPTDTQYF.

This clonotype was observed a few times. Possible read error: a much larger clone is one base away. The chain has TRBV6-5 and TRBJ2-7, with D perhaps matching TRBD1 or TRBD2 (5 bases each). From germline, CDR1 is MNHEY and CDR2 SVGAGI. V shed 8 bases and J shed 5 bases, with 13 bases lying between them. This CDR3 is built from 12 residues. CDR3 sequence (DNA): TGTGCCAGCGGGGAGTGGGGCAACGAGCAGTACTTC. Encoded protein: CASGEWGNEQYF.

With regard to this clonotype: A read error is possible here, since a much larger clone lies one base away. The chain carries TRBV7-9 and TRBJ2-4, with TRBD2 matching over 8 bases. CDR1 is SEHNR and CDR2 is FQNEAQ in the germline V gene (reference sequence). The CDR3 has 15 residues. CDR3 sequence reads: CTSSPTGGTKNIQYF. The CDR3 bases are TGTACCAGCAGCCCCACGGGGGGGACCAAAAACATTCAGTACTTC.

In regard to this clonotype: The junction shows a germline mismatch at one end, possibly a read error. The chain couples TRBV20-1 to TRBJ2-7; TRBD2 agrees at 7 bases. CDR3 length: 13 residues. Germline lookup yields CDR1 DFQATT and CDR2 SNEGSKA (reference sequence). The CDR3 reads CSSGRGEGYKQYF. The CDR3 DNA follows: TGCAGTTCTGGGAGGGGAGAGGGCTACAAGCAGTACTTC.

The chain has TRBV28 and TRBJ2-1; no clear D. This CDR3 region has 16 residues. CDR1 is MDHEN and CDR2 is SYDVKM in the germline V gene. Trimming took 4 bases from V and 4 from J, leaving 17 bases between them. In DNA, the CDR3 is TGTGCCAGCAGTTCTCGCAAGTGGCAGAAGTACAATGAGCAGTTCTTC. This codes for CASSSRKWQKYNEQFF. Complete variable domain (other parts from reference TRBV28 and TRBJ2-1): DVKVTQSSRYLVKRTGEKVFLECVQDMDHENMFWYRQDPGLGLRLIYFSYDVKMKEKGDIPEGYSVSREKKERFSLILESASTNQTSMYLCASSSRKWQKYNEQFFGPGTRLTVL.

This chain uses TRBV14 with TRBJ2-1; tentatively, D is TRBD2 (6 bases). The CDR3 consists of 16 residues. Germline V CDR1 and CDR2: SGHDN, FVKESK. Trimming pared 1 base from V and 7 bases from J, leaving 17 bases between. As DNA, the CDR3 is TGTGCCAGCAGCCAAGGGCGGAGGGTCCTAGTGAATGAGCAGTTCTTC. Its translation is CASSQGRRVLVNEQFF. The whole variable domain, remainder taken from reference TRBV14 and TRBJ2-1, is EAGVTQFPSHSVIEKGQTVTLRCDPISGHDNLYWYRRVMGKEIKFLLHFVKESKQDESGMPNNRFLAERTGGTYSTLKVQPAELEDSGVYFCASSQGRRVLVNEQFFGPGTRLTVL.

This CDR3 is CPSSMGLGGYEQYV. For the CDR3, the DNA is TGTCCCAGCAGCATGGGACTAGGAGGCTACGAGCAGTATGTC. The chain has TRBV11-2 and TRBJ2-7; 8 bases line up with TRBD2. Germline CDR1 is SGHAT and CDR2 is FQNNGV. The CDR3 totals 14 residues.

Remarks on this clonotype: A much larger clone is a single base away; this may be a read error. This rearrangement joins TRBV5-8 to TRBJ2-3, with 10 nucleotides matching TRBD2. V lost 1 base, J lost 6 bases, and 5 bases stayed unmatched. CDR1 and CDR2 from the germline V gene are SGHTS and YDEGEE. This CDR3 is built from 15 residues. CDR3: CASSLLAGVRDTQYF. CDR3 bases: TGTGCCAGCAGCTTGCTAGCGGGAGTAAGGGATACGCAGTATTTT. Drawing the rest from reference TRBV5-8 and TRBJ2-3, the complete variable domain is EAGVTQSPTHLIKTRGQQATLRCSPISGHTSVYWYQQALGLGLQFLLWYDEGEERNRGNFPPRFSGRQFPNYSSELNVNALELEDSALYLCASSLLAGVRDTQYFGPGTRLTVL.

In the case of this clonotype: At one end, the junction sequence differs from germline, possibly due to a read error. The chain links TRBV11-3 to TRBJ2-5; D not resolved. CDR3 length equals 15 residues. CDR1 is SGHNT, CDR2 YENEEA, per germline. DNA of the CDR3: TGTGCCAGCAGCCTGAGCCGGAAAGGGTACGAGACCCGGTACTTC. It translates to CASSLSRKGYETRYF.

Turning to this clonotype: Sequence at one end of the junction differs from germline and may be a read error. V and J are TRBV29-1 and TRBJ2-1; the D gene is possibly TRBD1 (5 bases). The CDR3 is 10 residues long. From germline, CDR1 is SQVTM and CDR2 ANQGSEA. The CDR3 loop is CSVRGNEQLF. CDR3 DNA: TGCAGCGTTAGGGGCAACGAGCAGCTCTTC.

Remarks on this clonotype: Relative to the germline gene, one junction end is altered; a read error may explain this. The J gene is TRBJ2-2, the V gene TRBV7-8; 9 bases are a match to TRBD2. The CDR3 runs 15 residues. Germline values: CDR1 SGHVS, CDR2 FQNEAQ. CDR3 residues: CANSYGGRVTGELFF. The CDR3 DNA reads TGTGCCAACAGCTACGGCGGGAGGGTGACCGGGGAACTGTTTTTT. The entire variable domain, with the rest obtained from reference TRBV7-8 and TRBJ2-2, is as follows: GAGVSQSPRYKVAKRGQDVALRCDPISGHVSLFWYQQALGQGPEFLTYFQNEAQLDKSGLPSDRFFAERPEGSVSTLKIQRTQQEDSAVYLCANSYGGRVTGELFFGEGSRLTVL.